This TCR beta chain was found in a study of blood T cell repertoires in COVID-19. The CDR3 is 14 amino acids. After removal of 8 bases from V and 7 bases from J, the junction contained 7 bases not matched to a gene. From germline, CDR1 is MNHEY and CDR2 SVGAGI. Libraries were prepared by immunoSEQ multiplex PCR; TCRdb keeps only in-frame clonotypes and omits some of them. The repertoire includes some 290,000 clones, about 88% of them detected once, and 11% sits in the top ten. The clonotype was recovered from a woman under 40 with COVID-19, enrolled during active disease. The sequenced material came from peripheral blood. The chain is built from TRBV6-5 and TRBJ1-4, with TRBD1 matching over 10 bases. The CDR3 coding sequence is TGTGCCAGCTCGAGGGGACAGGGGCCTGAAAAACTGTTTTTT. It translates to CASSRGQGPEKLFF.